This TCR beta chain came from a study of T cells in Graves' hyperthyroidism and ophthalmopathy. Study-wide background: Peripheral blood was collected at initial diagnosis, before any treatment. Points from the study as a whole: Separating ophthalmopathy from stable hyperthyroidism was achieved by a 13 V-J model. Most thyroid clonotypes that were expanded above 0.001 also turned up in blood.

Trimming took off 1 base at V and 7 bases at J, with 10 bases between the two ends. The CDR3 extends over 13 amino acids. CDR1 and CDR2 from the germline V gene are SEHNR and FQNEAQ (reference sequence). Comments on this clonotype: Its antigen is undetermined.

Authors of the study amplified TCR beta CDR3 regions from RNA transcripts. The study used the HTBI primer set for a first-round RT-PCR of the TCR CDR3. TCRdb ran MiXCR on the multiplex PCR reads and lists one entry per CDR3 protein. The top ten hold roughly 13% of the sample, which has over 350,000 distinct CDR3 sequences, over 12% seen once. The study left out patients who had uncontrolled infection, other autoimmune disease, pregnancy or lactation. The J gene is TRBJ1-2, the V gene TRBV7-9, with D tentatively TRBD1 (5 bases). The sample comprised blood. This clonotype was sampled from a man aged 18 to 30 with Graves' ophthalmopathy. The CDR3 DNA reads as TGTGCCAGCAGCTTAGGGACAAGGTCTGGCTACACCTTC. Translation gives CASSLGTRSGYTF.